This entry lists 21 T cell receptor beta chains sequenced from one sample in a study of shared clonotypes between healthy human individuals. Positively selected for CCR7, the CD45RO-negative cells used as naive CD8 cells excluded terminally differentiated effector memory CD45RA+ cells. Repertoires were generated with immunoSEQ multiplex PCR, while TCRdb's copy carries only in-frame clones and drops some. The data contain over 750,000 clones, 90% to 97% of them singletons. Sequencing used naive CD8+ T cells sorted from blood. These receptors were taken from a man younger than 45 in good health.

V gene TRBV29-1 combines with J gene TRBJ2-7; no clear D. From germline, CDR1 is SQVTM and CDR2 ANQGSEA. This CDR3 region has 13 residues. V was clipped by 5 bases and J by 0 bases, with 11 bases between them. CDR3 coding DNA: TGCAGCGTTATGACTCGTAGCTCCTACGAGCAGTACTTC. Translation: CSVMTRSSYEQYF.

The chain couples TRBV27 to TRBJ2-7; 8 nucleotides agree with TRBD1. Germline V CDR1 and CDR2: MNHEY, SMNVEV (reference sequence). The V and J ends lost 5 bases and 5 bases, in that order; junction bases with no gene match: 8. The CDR3 sequence is 14 residues long. DNA of the CDR3: TGTGCCAGCAGTAACACAGGGGGTTGGAACGAGCAGTACTTC. Protein: CASSNTGGWNEQYF.

This clone appeared a single time. As DNA, the CDR3 is TGTGCCAGCAGCCAAGTTGGGATGATTTTCGAGACCCAGTACTTC. It yields the protein CASSQVGMIFETQYF. V usage is TRBV14 and J usage is TRBJ2-5, with D uncertain. Looked up from germline, CDR1 is SGHDN and CDR2 is FVKESK. Trimming took 1 base from V and 5 from J, leaving 14 bases between them. The CDR3 length is 15 residues. The full variable domain, completed using reference TRBV14 and TRBJ2-5, is EAGVTQFPSHSVIEKGQTVTLRCDPISGHDNLYWYRRVMGKEIKFLLHFVKESKQDESGMPNNRFLAERTGGTYSTLKVQPAELEDSGVYFCASSQVGMIFETQYFGPGTRLLVL.

As regards this clone: In the same sample, other DNA sequences code for this CDR3. The chain has TRBV2 and TRBJ2-7; 8 bases align to TRBD2. CDR1 and CDR2 (germline): SNHLY, FYNNEI. This CDR3 spans 14 amino acids. J gave up 4 bases and V 1 base, and 3 bases lay outside the gene matches. The CDR3 DNA follows: TGTGCCAGCAGTGAAGGCGGGAGGTCTTACGAGCAGTACTTC. It translates to CASSEGGRSYEQYF.

This chain uses TRBV7-9 with TRBJ2-7; TRBD2 agrees at 10 bases. Germline CDR1 is SEHNR and CDR2 is FQNEAQ (reference sequence). The CDR3 contains 16 residues. V was clipped by 5 bases and J by 2 bases; unmatched bases: 9. This chain's CDR3 is CASSPRSGRAPYEQYF. In DNA, the CDR3 is TGTGCCAGCAGCCCAAGAAGCGGGAGGGCCCCCTACGAGCAGTACTTC.

The V gene is TRBV2, the J gene TRBJ2-5, with TRBD1 matching over 7 bases. The germline gives CDR1 SNHLY, CDR2 FYNNEI. The V segment lost 6 bases and the J segment 5 bases; nucleotides outside the gene matches: 12. The CDR3 has 15 residues. The CDR3 here is CASSAGQDGLETQYF. CDR3 nucleotide sequence: TGTGCCAGCAGCGCTGGACAGGACGGTTTGGAGACCCAGTACTTC. Using reference TRBV2 and TRBJ2-5 for the parts outside the CDR3, the full variable domain is EPEVTQTPSHQVTQMGQEVILRCVPISNHLYFYWYRQILGQKVEFLVSFYNNEISEKSEIFDDQFSVERPDGSNFTLKIRSTKLEDSAMYFCASSAGQDGLETQYFGPGTRLLVL.

The rearrangement links TRBV28 to TRBJ2-5, with TRBD1 identical over 7 bases. Germline lookup yields CDR1 MDHEN and CDR2 SYDVKM. The trim removed 6 bases at V and 3 bases at J, leaving 16 bases unmatched. This CDR3 has 17 amino acids. CDR3 bases: TGTGCCAGCAGCCACCGCGCCGGGGCCGGGACAGAAGAGACCCAGTACTTC. Translating it yields CASSHRAGAGTEETQYF.

The chain carries TRBV5-1 and TRBJ2-5; TRBD1 agrees at 11 bases. From germline, CDR1 is SGHRS and CDR2 YFSETQ. Germline trimming cut 0 bases from V and 4 bases from J; bases unmatched to any gene: 8. The CDR3 loop spans 17 amino acids. This chain's CDR3 is CASSLAGQGVVLETQYF. For the CDR3, the DNA is TGCGCCAGCAGCTTGGCGGGACAGGGGGTTGTTTTAGAGACCCAGTACTTC.

The chain uses TRBV7-9 and TRBJ2-7, with D possibly TRBD1 on 5 matching bases. CDR3 length equals 13 residues. Germline V gene sequence: CDR1 SEHNR, CDR2 FQNEAQ (reference sequence). V shed 4 bases and J shed 2 bases, with 9 bases lying between them. The CDR3 here is CASSSDIAYEQYF. The CDR3 DNA reads as TGTGCCAGCAGCTCGGACATTGCCTACGAGCAGTACTTC.

The V call is TRBV29-1, the J call TRBJ2-1; 8 bases align to TRBD2. Germline CDR1 SQVTM, CDR2 ANQGSEA. The CDR3 is 14 amino acids. The J segment lost 5 bases and the V segment lost 0 bases, leaving 3 bases of the junction unmatched. CDR3 DNA: TGCAGCGTTGAAGAGCGGGAGGTCAACAATGAGCAGTTCTTC. Amino acid sequence: CSVEEREVNNEQFF.

The chain links TRBV27 to TRBJ2-7; 11 bases are shared with TRBD1. V trimming: 2 bases; J trimming: 2 bases; junction bases outside the gene matches: 2. There are 15 residues in the CDR3. Per germline, CDR1 MNHEY and CDR2 SMNVEV (reference sequence). CDR3 sequence reads: CASSLGTGGTYEQYF. As DNA, the CDR3 is TGTGCCAGCAGTTTAGGGACAGGGGGGACCTACGAGCAGTACTTC.

As for this clone: Other DNA sequences in the sample encode the same CDR3. The gene calls are TRBV5-6 and TRBJ2-1; weak D call: TRBD1 (5 bases). Trimming stripped 0 bases from V and 7 bases from J, with 5 bases between. This CDR3 has 12 amino acids. Per the germline V gene, CDR1 is SGHDT and CDR2 is YYEEEE. This chain's CDR3 is CASSLEGNEQFF. CDR3 nucleotide sequence: TGTGCCAGCAGCTTGGAGGGGAATGAGCAGTTCTTC.

This chain connects TRBV7-6 to TRBJ2-7; D could derive from TRBD1 or TRBD2 (5 bases each). This CDR3 is 13 amino acids long. CDR1 is SGHVS and CDR2 is FNYEAQ in the germline V gene. The ends were cut back, 1 base at V and 6 bases at J, with 10 bases in the middle. For the CDR3, the DNA is TGTGCCAGCAGCTTAGGGGGGTTGCGCGAGCAGTACTTC. It encodes CASSLGGLREQYF. Complete variable domain (other parts from reference TRBV7-6 and TRBJ2-7): GAGVSQSPRYKVTKRGQDVALRCDPISGHVSLYWYRQALGQGPEFLTYFNYEAQQDKSGLPNDRFSAERPEGSISTLTIQRTEQRDSAMYRCASSLGGLREQYFGPGTRLTVT.

The chain combines TRBV9 with TRBJ2-1; TRBD2 matches at 8 bases. V shed 5 bases, J shed 9 bases, and the junction held 16 bases outside the gene matches. The CDR3 loop spans 16 amino acids. Germline assignment: CDR1 SGDLS and CDR2 YYNGEE. CDR3 region: CASSKPPGLGGGEQFF. DNA for the CDR3: TGTGCCAGCAGTAAACCACCGGGACTAGGGGGTGGTGAGCAGTTCTTC.

The chain employs TRBV9 and TRBJ1-2; 7 positions agree with TRBD1. The CDR3 has 18 residues. The germline V gene has CDR1 SGDLS and CDR2 YYNGEE. The V segment lost 4 bases and the J segment 0 bases; nucleotides outside the gene matches: 15. CDR3 region: CASSLSGTVRASNYGYTF. The CDR3 nucleotides read TGTGCCAGCAGCCTAAGCGGGACAGTCCGCGCCTCTAACTATGGCTACACCTTC.

This sequence joins TRBV30 and TRBJ1-4, with D unclear. The V gene's germline CDR1 is GTSNPN and CDR2 SVGIG (reference sequence). CDR3 length: 13 residues. Trimming took off 1 base at V and 12 bases at J, with 15 bases between the two ends. The CDR3: CAWSALGGVELFF. The CDR3, as DNA: TGTGCCTGGAGTGCCCTCGGAGGTGTGGAACTGTTTTTT. Drawing the rest from reference TRBV30 and TRBJ1-4, the complete variable domain is SQTIHQWPATLVQPVGSPLSLECTVEGTSNPNLYWYRQAAGRGLQLLFYSVGIGQISSEVPQNLSASRPQDRQFILSSKKLLLSDSGFYLCAWSALGGVELFFGSGTQLSVL.

The chain joins TRBV7-9 to TRBJ2-7, with D possibly matching TRBD1 (6 bases). The germline CDR1 and CDR2 sequences are SEHNR and FQNEAQ (reference sequence). The CDR3 length is 16 residues. V gave up 1 base and J gave up 3 bases, with 16 bases separating them. The CDR3 coding sequence is TGTGCCAGCAGCTTAGACACAGGGATTCGCTACTACGAGCAGTACTTC. It codes for CASSLDTGIRYYEQYF.

This chain links TRBV5-1 with TRBJ2-2, with TRBD2 matching over 11 bases. Germline CDR1 reads SGHRS; CDR2 reads YFSETQ. Trimming at V came to 0 bases and at J to 1 base, leaving 2 bases not matched to a gene. The CDR3 totals 17 residues. The CDR3 DNA is TGCGCCAGCAGCTTGGGACTAGCGGGACTGAACACCGGGGAGCTGTTTTTT. Its translation: CASSLGLAGLNTGELFF.

This sequence joins TRBV4-1 and TRBJ1-1; unclear D gene. The CDR3 has 14 residues. The V and J ends lost 1 base and 3 bases respectively, with 9 bases between them. The germline V gene has CDR1 MGHRA and CDR2 YSYEKL. Here the CDR3 DNA reads TGCGCCAGCAGCCAAGCTATCAGGCACACTGAAGCTTTCTTT. This codes for CASSQAIRHTEAFF.

This clone showed up just once. The chain has TRBV11-3 and TRBJ2-6; D gene uncertain. In germline, CDR1 is SGHNT, CDR2 YENEEA. Trimming took off 5 bases at V and 2 bases at J, with 4 bases between the two ends. This CDR3 contains 13 residues. In nucleotides, the CDR3 is TGTGCCAGCAGCAAGCCTGGGGCCAACGTCCTGACTTTC. This gives the protein CASSKPGANVLTF.

The chain couples TRBV9 to TRBJ1-2; a weak D match, TRBD1 (5 bases). The CDR3 contains 18 residues. The V and J ends lost 1 base and 6 bases respectively, with 25 bases between them. The germline CDR1 and CDR2 sequences are SGDLS and YYNGEE. CDR3 DNA: TGTGCCAGCAGCGTAACCCGCCTGATGGGGGGGAACGTGGATGGCTACACCTTC. Amino acid sequence: CASSVTRLMGGNVDGYTF.